What follows are 20 T cell receptor beta chains derived from one specimen sequenced in a study of post-analysis software for immune sequencing data. Antigens of these TCRs are unknown. Incorporated into the TCR beta cDNA libraries were unique molecular identifiers, which served to reduce PCR and sequencing biases. TCRdb re-called the PCR reads through MiXCR, storing one row per CDR3 protein. Of 350,000 to 450,000 distinct CDR3 sequences listed, less than 40% were seen once; the top ten hold under 15%. Whole-study findings and limits: There were five TRBV segments more frequent in patients than controls, and TRBV5-6, TRBV5-1 and TRBV20-1 were among them.

The source material was blood. The receptors come from a girl aged 10-17 years with multiple sclerosis.

This clonotype was seen ten or more times. The chain has TRBV5-1 and TRBJ1-5; 8 nucleotides agree with TRBD1. V was clipped by 4 bases and J by 0 bases; unmatched bases: 3. The V gene's germline CDR1 is SGHRS and CDR2 YFSETQ. The CDR3 is 15 residues long. The CDR3 nucleotides read TGCGCCAGCAGCAAGACAGGGGATAGCAATCAGCCCCAGCATTTT. It encodes CASSKTGDSNQPQHF.

The rearrangement joins TRBV29-1 to TRBJ1-2; 12 positions match TRBD1. The CDR3 spans 16 residues. V dropped 0 bases and J dropped 4; count of bases not matched to a gene: 6. Germline V gene data show CDR1 as SQVTM and CDR2 as ANQGSEA. CDR3 protein: CSVEDRDRGLGYGYTF. The CDR3 coding sequence is TGCAGCGTTGAAGACCGGGACAGGGGGCTCGGCTATGGCTACACCTTC.

The chain couples TRBV5-1 to TRBJ2-3, with D possibly being TRBD1 (6 bases). The CDR3 runs 15 residues. The germline V gene encodes CDR1 SGHRS and CDR2 YFSETQ. V was cut by 3 bases and J by 2 bases, with 13 bases left in between. CDR3 coding DNA: TGCGCCAGCAGCTATATCGGACAGCACACAGATACGCAGTATTTT. Protein product: CASSYIGQHTDTQYF.

This chain connects TRBV25-1 to TRBJ1-1; TRBD1 is a possible D gene (6 bases). CDR1 and CDR2 from the germline V gene are MGHDK and SYGVNS. V lost 0 bases and J lost 5, with 13 bases in between. The CDR3 has 15 residues. The CDR3 protein is CASSEYGTGRTEAFF. CDR3 nucleotides: TGTGCCAGCAGTGAATATGGAACAGGGAGGACTGAAGCTTTCTTT.

The V call is TRBV5-1, the J call TRBJ1-6, with TRBD1 matching over 7 bases. After removal of 0 bases from V and 8 bases from J, the junction contained 8 bases not matched to a gene. The CDR3 contains 16 residues. Germline loops: CDR1 SGHRS, CDR2 YFSETQ. In nucleotides, the CDR3 is TGCGCCAGCAGCTTGGGTACAGGGGCGCGTGATTCACCCCTCCACTTT. This gives the protein CASSLGTGARDSPLHF.

The gene calls are TRBV2 and TRBJ2-5; 10 bases line up with TRBD1. The ends lost 7 bases at V and 0 bases at J; junction bases unmatched: 5. This CDR3 has 15 residues. Germline V gene lookup returns CDR1 SNHLY and CDR2 FYNNEI. For the CDR3, the DNA is TGTGCCAGCACAACGGGACAGGGGTACCAAGAGACCCAGTACTTC. Its protein is CASTTGQGYQETQYF. Full variable domain (missing parts from reference TRBV2 and TRBJ2-5): EPEVTQTPSHQVTQMGQEVILRCVPISNHLYFYWYRQILGQKVEFLVSFYNNEISEKSEIFDDQFSVERPDGSNFTLKIRSTKLEDSAMYFCASTTGQGYQETQYFGPGTRLLVL.

J is TRBJ2-4 and V is TRBV7-9; the D call may be TRBD1 or TRBD2 (6 bases each). The assigned J gene may be wrong: the sequence end matches TRBJ2-7 better. The CDR3 contains 14 residues. The V gene's germline CDR1 is SEHNR and CDR2 FQNEAQ (reference sequence). The CDR3 is CASSLEGGFDEQYF. CDR3 sequence (DNA): TGTGCCAGCAGCTTAGAGGGGGGCTTCGACGAGCAGTACTTC.

The genes are TRBV29-1 and TRBJ2-3; 12 bases map to TRBD2. This CDR3 comprises 14 residues. CDR1 and CDR2 from the germline V gene are SQVTM and ANQGSEA. The ends lost 6 bases at V and 6 bases at J; junction bases unmatched: 7. CDR3 in amino acids: CSVPTSGGPDTQYF. The CDR3, as DNA: TGCAGCGTGCCCACTAGCGGGGGGCCGGATACGCAGTATTTT.

This clonotype was observed a few times. The chain carries TRBV7-3 and TRBJ2-3, with unresolved D. Per the germline V gene, CDR1 is SGHTA and CDR2 is FQGTGA. V dropped 1 base and J dropped 3 bases, with 5 bases sitting between them. The CDR3 extends over 13 amino acids. CDR3 sequence: CASSLSTTDTQYF. As DNA, the CDR3 is TGTGCCAGCAGCTTAAGCACGACAGATACGCAGTATTTT.

The sample holds a few counts of this clonotype. The chain joins TRBV7-6 to TRBJ2-7; tentatively, D is TRBD2 (6 bases). Germline CDR1 reads SGHVS; CDR2 reads FNYEAQ. Between the trimmed V and J ends, which lost 5 bases and 3 bases, there was a span of 8 bases. This CDR3 is built from 12 residues. The CDR3: CASSAGGYEQYF. CDR3 nucleotide sequence: TGTGCCAGCAGCGCCGGGGGCTACGAGCAGTACTTC.

The chain uses TRBV7-2 and TRBJ2-3; 9 positions match TRBD2. J gave up 4 bases and V 5 bases, and 10 bases lay outside the gene matches. Germline assignment: CDR1 SGHTA and CDR2 FQGNSA. The CDR3 contains 16 residues. This chain's CDR3 is CASSPWTGGGADTQYF. The CDR3 DNA is TGTGCCAGCAGCCCTTGGACTGGCGGGGGGGCAGATACGCAGTATTTT.

This rearrangement joins TRBV2 to TRBJ1-1; D is uncertain. This CDR3 comprises 14 residues. Germline-derived CDR1 and CDR2 are SNHLY and FYNNEI. V was clipped by 7 bases and J by 0 bases, with 12 bases between them. The DNA for the CDR3 is TGTGCCAGCACCGCAGGACGGTTGAACACTGAAGCTTTCTTT. Its protein is CASTAGRLNTEAFF.

This chain links TRBV15 with TRBJ2-7, with D perhaps matching TRBD1 (5 bases). Germline CDR1 LNHNV, CDR2 YYDKDF (reference sequence). CDR3 size: 15 residues. Trimming left V 5 bases short and J 2 bases short, with 16 bases between. CDR3 sequence reads: CATSDELDTTYEQYF. The CDR3 DNA sequence: TGTGCCACCAGCGACGAATTGGACACCACCTACGAGCAGTACTTC. The full variable domain, rest sourced from reference TRBV15 and TRBJ2-7, is DAMVIQNPRYQVTQFGKPVTLSCSQTLNHNVMYWYQQKSSQAPKLLFHYYDKDFNNEADTPDNFQSRRPNTSFCFLDIRSPGLGDTAMYLCATSDELDTTYEQYFGPGTRLTVT.

This rearrangement joins TRBV20-1 to TRBJ2-1; TRBD2 is a possible D gene (6 bases). The CDR3 covers 16 residues. CDR1 and CDR2 from the germline V gene are DFQATT and SNEGSKA (reference sequence). V was shortened by 4 bases and J by 4 bases, with 20 bases between the two germline ends. DNA for the CDR3: TGCAGTGCTATCCGGGCGGGGCTAACGAGGTACAATGAGCAGTTCTTC. Translating it yields CSAIRAGLTRYNEQFF.

The chain uses TRBV20-1 and TRBJ2-5; a possible D gene is TRBD2 (7 bases). Per the germline V gene, CDR1 is DFQATT and CDR2 is SNEGSKA (reference sequence). Between the trimmed V and J ends, which lost 2 bases and 1 base, there was a span of 11 bases. This CDR3 spans 14 amino acids. CDR3 bases: TGCAGTGCTAGAAGCGGGACAACCCAAGAGACCCAGTACTTC. Its translation is CSARSGTTQETQYF.

The chain employs TRBV5-1 and TRBJ2-3, with a tentative D call TRBD1 (5 bases). The CDR3 runs to 16 residues. Deletions cut 5 bases from V and 2 bases from J, with 18 bases between. The germline CDR1 and CDR2 sequences are SGHRS and YFSETQ. The CDR3: CASSLSGNPNTDTQYF. CDR3 DNA: TGCGCCAGCAGTTTATCAGGGAACCCAAACACAGATACGCAGTATTTT.

The rearrangement uses TRBV9 and TRBJ2-2, with 8 bases matching TRBD1. V dropped 7 bases and J dropped 5; count of bases not matched to a gene: 4. Germline V lookup: CDR1 SGDLS, CDR2 YYNGEE. The CDR3 length is 13 residues. This CDR3 is CASGRGPTGELFF. The CDR3 region has the DNA TGTGCCAGCGGCAGGGGGCCTACCGGGGAGCTGTTTTTT.

This chain connects TRBV18 to TRBJ2-4; D gene ambiguous. Trimming took 3 bases from V and 6 from J, leaving 15 bases between them. CDR1 and CDR2 (germline): KGHSH, LQKENI. The CDR3 is 15 amino acids. As DNA, the CDR3 is TGTGCCAGCTCACCCAGAGACGGTATTGCAAACATTCAGTACTTC. It is translated as CASSPRDGIANIQYF.

About this clonotype itself: Mismatch with germline at one junction end may stem from a read error. The gene calls are TRBV7-9 and TRBJ2-3; no reliable D call. The CDR3 runs to 17 residues. CDR1 is SEHNR and CDR2 is FQNEAQ in the germline V gene (reference sequence). DNA of the CDR3: TGTGCCAGTAGCTTAGTCCGGCCCGGAAGATACTCAGATACGCAGTATTTT. Translating it yields CASSLVRPGRYSDTQYF.

Comments on this clonotype: A junction end diverges from the germline sequence, so it may reflect a read error. This chain uses TRBV7-8 with TRBJ2-5, with TRBD2 as a possible D gene (6 bases). This CDR3 has 15 amino acids. Germline V lookup: CDR1 SGHVS, CDR2 FQNEAQ. CDR3 in amino acids: CVSRLGRLAKDEQYF. The CDR3 DNA reads as TGTGTCAGCAGGTTGGGGAGGCTAGCGAAGGATGAGCAGTACTTC.